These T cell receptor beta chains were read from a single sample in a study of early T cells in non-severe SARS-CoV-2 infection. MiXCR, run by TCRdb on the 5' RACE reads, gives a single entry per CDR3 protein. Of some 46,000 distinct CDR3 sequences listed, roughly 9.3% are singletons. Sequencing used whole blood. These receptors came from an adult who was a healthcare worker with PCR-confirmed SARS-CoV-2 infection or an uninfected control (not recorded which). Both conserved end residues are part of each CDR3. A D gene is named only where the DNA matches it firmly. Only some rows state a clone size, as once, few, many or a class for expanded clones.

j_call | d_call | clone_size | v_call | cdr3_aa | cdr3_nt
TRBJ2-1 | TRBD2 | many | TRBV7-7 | CASSPQEREFDEQFF | TGTGCTAGCAGCCCCCAAGAGCGGGAGTTTGATGAGCAGTTCTTC
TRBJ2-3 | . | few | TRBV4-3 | CASSQAETSTDTQYF | TGCGCCAGCAGCCAAGCAGAGACTAGCACAGATACGCAGTATTTT
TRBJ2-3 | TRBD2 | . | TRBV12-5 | CASGPRGGPHTDTQYF | TGTGCTAGTGGTCCCCGGGGGGGACCTCACACAGATACGCAGTATTTT
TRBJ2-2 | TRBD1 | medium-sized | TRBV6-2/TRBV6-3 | CASSYADRDTGELFF | TGTGCCAGCAGTTACGCAGACAGGGACACCGGGGAGCTGTTTTTT
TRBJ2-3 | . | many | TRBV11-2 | CASSSYTDTQYF | TGTGCCAGCAGCTCATACACAGATACGCAGTATTTT
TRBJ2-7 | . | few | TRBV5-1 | CASSLGSDEQQYF | TGCGCCAGCAGCTTGGGTTCCGATGAGCAGCAGTACTTC
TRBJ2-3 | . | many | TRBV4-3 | CASSPGSFPDTQYF | TGCGCCAGCAGCCCCGGGAGCTTCCCAGATACGCAGTATTTT
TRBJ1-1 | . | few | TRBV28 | CASSAFGGGTEAFF | TGTGCCAGCAGTGCCTTTGGGGGAGGGACTGAAGCTTTCTTT
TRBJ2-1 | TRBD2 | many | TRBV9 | CASSVVSLAVVPPYNEQFF | TGTGCCAGCAGCGTAGTCAGTCTAGCGGTCGTTCCGCCCTACAATGAGCAGTTCTTC
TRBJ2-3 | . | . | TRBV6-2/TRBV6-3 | CANSPTTDTQYF | TGTGCCAACAGCCCTACCACAGATACGCAGTATTTT
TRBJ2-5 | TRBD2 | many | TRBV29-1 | CSVRTSGKGETQYF | TGCAGCGTGAGGACTAGCGGGAAAGGAGAGACCCAGTACTTC
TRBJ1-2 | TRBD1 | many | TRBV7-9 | CASSGDRGFNYGYTF | TGTGCCAGCAGTGGGGACAGGGGGTTTAACTATGGCTACACCTTC
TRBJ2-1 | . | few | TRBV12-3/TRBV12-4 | CASSLDTPRNEQFF | TGTGCCAGCAGTTTAGACACGCCCCGCAATGAGCAGTTCTTC
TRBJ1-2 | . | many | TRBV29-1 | CSVEAPSVRFGTNNYGYTF | TGCAGCGTTGAAGCCCCCTCGGTGAGATTCGGGACAAACAACTATGGCTACACCTTC
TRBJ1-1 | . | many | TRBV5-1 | CASSFGQPNTEAFF | TGCGCCAGCAGCTTCGGGCAGCCGAACACTGAAGCTTTCTTT
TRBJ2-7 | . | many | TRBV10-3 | CAISGPFSYEQYF | TGTGCCATAAGTGGGCCCTTCTCCTACGAGCAGTACTTC
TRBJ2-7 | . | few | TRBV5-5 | CASSLADSTYEQYF | TGTGCCAGCAGCTTGGCTGACAGTACCTACGAGCAGTACTTC
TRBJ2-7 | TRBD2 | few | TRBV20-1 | CSARWLADTYEQYF | TGCAGTGCTAGGTGGCTAGCGGACACCTACGAGCAGTACTTC
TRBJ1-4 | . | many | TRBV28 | CASSFKGKLFF | TGTGCCAGCTCTTTTAAGGGAAAACTGTTTTTT
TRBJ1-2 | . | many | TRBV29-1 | CSVDGREGYTF | TGCAGCGTTGACGGGAGGGAGGGCTACACCTTC
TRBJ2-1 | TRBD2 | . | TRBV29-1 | CSVTGTSTYNEQFF | TGCAGCGTTACCGGGACTAGTACCTACAATGAGCAGTTCTTC
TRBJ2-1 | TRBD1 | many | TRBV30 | CAWSTGGKRNEQFF | TGTGCCTGGAGTACAGGGGGCAAGAGAAATGAGCAGTTCTTC
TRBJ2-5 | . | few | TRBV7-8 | CASNPRHDLKTQYF | TGTGCCAGCAACCCCCGACACGATCTGAAGACCCAGTACTTC
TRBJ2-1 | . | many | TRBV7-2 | CASSSRGGNEQFF | TGTGCCAGCAGCTCCCGAGGGGGGAATGAGCAGTTCTTC
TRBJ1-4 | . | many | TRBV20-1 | CSAPTETNEKLFF | TGCAGTGCCCCGACAGAAACTAATGAAAAACTGTTTTTT
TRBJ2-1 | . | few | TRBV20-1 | CSAFGRFSYNEQFF | TGCAGTGCTTTCGGTCGTTTCTCCTACAATGAGCAGTTCTTC
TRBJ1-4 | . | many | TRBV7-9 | CASSSVATNEKLFF | TGTGCCAGCAGCTCCGTCGCAACTAATGAAAAACTGTTTTTT
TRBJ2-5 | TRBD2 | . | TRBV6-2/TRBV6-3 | CASQEAAGFRETQYF | TGTGCCAGCCAAGAGGCAGCGGGGTTTCGGGAGACCCAGTACTTC
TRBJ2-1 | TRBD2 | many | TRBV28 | CASSLFMGTSWIF | TGTGCCAGCAGTTTATTTATGGGGACTAGCTGGATCTTC
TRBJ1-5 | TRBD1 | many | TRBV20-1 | CSAWTGALNQPQHF | TGCAGTGCTTGGACAGGGGCCCTCAATCAGCCCCAGCATTTT
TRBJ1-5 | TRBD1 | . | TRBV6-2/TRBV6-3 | CASSPGTGFNQPQHF | TGTGCCAGCAGCCCCGGGACAGGCTTTAATCAGCCCCAGCATTTT
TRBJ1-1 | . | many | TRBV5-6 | CASSWELGAKTEAFF | TGTGCCAGCAGCTGGGAGTTAGGGGCGAAGACTGAAGCTTTCTTT
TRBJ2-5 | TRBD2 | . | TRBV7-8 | CASSPGLAVQETQYF | TGTGCCAGCAGCCCGGGACTAGCGGTCCAAGAGACCCAGTACTTC
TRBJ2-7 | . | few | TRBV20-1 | CSARADYEQYF | TGCAGTGCTAGAGCGGACTACGAGCAGTACTTC
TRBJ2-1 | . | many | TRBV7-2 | CASSPPYDGSYEQFF | TGTGCCAGCAGCCCCCCCTACGACGGGAGCTATGAGCAGTTCTTC
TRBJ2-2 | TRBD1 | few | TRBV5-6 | CASSLTGGPTGELFF | TGTGCCAGCAGCTTGACAGGGGGCCCCACCGGGGAGCTGTTTTTT
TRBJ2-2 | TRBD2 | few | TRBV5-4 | CASSLVAGGTGELFF | TGTGCCAGCAGCCTCGTAGCGGGAGGCACCGGGGAGCTGTTTTTT
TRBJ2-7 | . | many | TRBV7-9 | CASSLPGTSYEQYF | TGTGCCAGCAGCTTACCCGGGACTTCCTACGAGCAGTACTTC
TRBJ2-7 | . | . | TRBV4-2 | CASSSRVNDLREQYF | TGTGCCAGCAGCTCCCGAGTGAACGACTTGCGCGAGCAGTACTTC
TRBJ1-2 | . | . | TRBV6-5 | CASTMGERFGYTF | TGTGCCAGCACCATGGGGGAAAGGTTTGGCTACACCTTC
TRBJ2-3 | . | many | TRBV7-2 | CASSFAGATDTQYF | TGTGCCAGCAGCTTCGCGGGCGCTACAGATACGCAGTATTTT
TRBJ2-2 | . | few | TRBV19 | CATSRRDIETGELFF | TGTGCCACTTCCCGTCGGGACATAGAAACCGGGGAGCTGTTTTTT
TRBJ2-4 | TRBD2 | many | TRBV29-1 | CSASSGSAQNIQYF | TGCAGCGCAAGTAGCGGGAGCGCGCAAAACATTCAGTACTTC